This T cell receptor beta chain appears in the sequencing data of a study of Graves' ophthalmopathy and Graves' hyperthyroidism. Germline CDR1 and CDR2: SGHNT and YYREEE (reference sequence). The germline V and J ends were trimmed by 9 bases and 2 bases, with 20 bases remaining between them. The CDR3 is 15 amino acids. This clonotype occurred many times. For repertoire sequencing, the TCR beta CDR3 regions were amplified from RNA transcripts. The first round was an RT-PCR with HTBI primers, and the second round was a multiplex PCR. One entry per CDR3 protein results from TCRdb running MiXCR on the multiplex PCR reads. The profile shows about 420,000 distinct CDR3 sequences, approximately 21% of them singletons. The PBMC fraction was derived from around 10 ml of fresh peripheral blood.

The chain is built from TRBV5-4 and TRBJ2-5; no clear D gene. Material for sequencing was peripheral blood. This sequence originates from a woman younger than 30 with stable Graves' hyperthyroidism. The CDR3 region has the DNA TGTGCCACAAGCCTCGGCGGCACGACACAAGAGACCCAGTACTTC. Translation gives CATSLGGTTQETQYF.